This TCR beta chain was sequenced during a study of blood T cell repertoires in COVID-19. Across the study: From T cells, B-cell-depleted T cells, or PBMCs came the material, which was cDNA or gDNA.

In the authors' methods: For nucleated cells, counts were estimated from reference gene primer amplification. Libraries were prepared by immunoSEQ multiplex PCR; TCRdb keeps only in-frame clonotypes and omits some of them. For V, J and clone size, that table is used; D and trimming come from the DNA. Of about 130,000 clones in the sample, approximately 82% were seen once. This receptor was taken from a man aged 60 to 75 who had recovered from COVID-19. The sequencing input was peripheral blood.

The CDR3 coding sequence is TGTGCCAGTAGTATGGGGACAGCCAGCAATCAGCCCCAGCATTTT. It specifies CASSMGTASNQPQHF. V usage is TRBV19 and J usage is TRBJ1-5, with 7 bases aligning to TRBD1. Trimming removed 3 bases from V and 1 base from J; junction bases left unmatched: 3. Germline V gene data show CDR1 as LNHDA and CDR2 as SQIVND (reference sequence). The CDR3 has 15 residues.